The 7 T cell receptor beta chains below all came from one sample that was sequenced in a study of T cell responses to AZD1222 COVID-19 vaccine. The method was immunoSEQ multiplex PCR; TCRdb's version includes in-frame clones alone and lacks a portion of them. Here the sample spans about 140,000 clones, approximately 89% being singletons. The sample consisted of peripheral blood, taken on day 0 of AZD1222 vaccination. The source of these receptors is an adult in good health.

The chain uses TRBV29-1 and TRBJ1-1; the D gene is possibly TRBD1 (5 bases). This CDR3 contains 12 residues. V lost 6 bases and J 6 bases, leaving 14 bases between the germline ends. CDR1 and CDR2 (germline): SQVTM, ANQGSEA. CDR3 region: CSVERRVSEAFF. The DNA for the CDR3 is TGCAGCGTGGAGCGCAGGGTCTCTGAAGCTTTCTTT. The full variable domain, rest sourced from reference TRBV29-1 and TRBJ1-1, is SAVISQKPSRDICQRGTSLTIQCQVDSQVTMMFWYRQQPGQSLTLIATANQGSEATYESGFVIDKFPISRPNLTFSTLTVSNMSPEDSSIYLCSVERRVSEAFFGQGTRLTVV.

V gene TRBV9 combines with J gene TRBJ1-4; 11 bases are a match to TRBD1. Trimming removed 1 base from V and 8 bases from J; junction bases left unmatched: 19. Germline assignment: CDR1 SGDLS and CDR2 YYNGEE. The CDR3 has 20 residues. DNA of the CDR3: TGTGCCAGCAGCGTATCCCCCGCCTCCGGGACAGGGGGTTGGGGGGAAAAACTGTTTTTT. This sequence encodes CASSVSPASGTGGWGEKLFF.

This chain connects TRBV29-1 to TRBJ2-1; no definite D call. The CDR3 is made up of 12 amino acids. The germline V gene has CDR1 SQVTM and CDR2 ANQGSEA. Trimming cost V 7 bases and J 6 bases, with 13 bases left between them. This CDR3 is CSGVTQGNEQFF. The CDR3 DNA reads TGCAGCGGCGTAACTCAAGGCAATGAGCAGTTCTTC.

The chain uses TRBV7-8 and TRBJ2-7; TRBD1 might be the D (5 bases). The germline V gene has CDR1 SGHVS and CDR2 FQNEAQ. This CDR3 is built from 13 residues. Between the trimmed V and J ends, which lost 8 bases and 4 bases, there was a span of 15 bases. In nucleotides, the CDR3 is TGTGCCAGCGGAAGGACACGAAGTTACGAGCAGTACTTC. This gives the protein CASGRTRSYEQYF.

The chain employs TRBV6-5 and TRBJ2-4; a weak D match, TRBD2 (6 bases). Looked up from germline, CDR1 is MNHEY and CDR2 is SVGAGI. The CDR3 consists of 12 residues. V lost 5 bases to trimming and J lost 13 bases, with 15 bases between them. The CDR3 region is CASSRKQRVQYF. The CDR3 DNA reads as TGTGCCAGCAGTCGAAAACAGCGGGTCCAGTACTTC.

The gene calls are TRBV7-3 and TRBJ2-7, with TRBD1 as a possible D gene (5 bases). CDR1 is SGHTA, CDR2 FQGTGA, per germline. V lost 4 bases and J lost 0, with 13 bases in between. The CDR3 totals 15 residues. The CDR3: CASSSNAGSSYEQYF. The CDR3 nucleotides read TGTGCCAGCAGCTCGAACGCAGGGTCCTCCTACGAGCAGTACTTC.

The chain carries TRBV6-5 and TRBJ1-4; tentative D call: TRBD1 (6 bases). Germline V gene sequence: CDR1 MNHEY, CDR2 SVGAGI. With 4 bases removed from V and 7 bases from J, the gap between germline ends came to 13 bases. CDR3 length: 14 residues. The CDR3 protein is CASSWDTLGEKLFF. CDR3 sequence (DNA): TGTGCCAGCAGTTGGGACACCTTAGGTGAAAAACTGTTTTTT.